The T cell receptor beta chain under discussion was sequenced for a study of cytomegalovirus exposure and HLA in healthy donors. Study conclusions and caveats: A later analysis reportedly found that, within productive TCRs, an Asian-associated ancestry cluster had fewer N-insertions than the mean observed across the approximately 700 donors.

The study ran its PCR with 60 Vbeta and 13 Jbeta primers. Clones were sequenced by immunoSEQ multiplex PCR, and TCRdb holds only the in-frame ones, with some missing. The table lists about 140,000 clones, with 0.96% in the top ten. In regard to this clone: Antigen: not known.

This CDR3 has 14 amino acids. V was trimmed by 0 bases and J by 0 bases, leaving 4 bases between them. Looked up from germline, CDR1 is SGHTS and CDR2 is YDEGEE. This receptor was taken from a male donor in good health and CMV-seronegative. The chain recombines TRBV5-8 with TRBJ1-5, with no clear D. The sample was PBMCs. CDR3 bases: TGTGCCAGCAGCTTGGGTCATAGCAATCAGCCCCAGCATTTT. Translation gives CASSLGHSNQPQHF.